The 23 T cell receptor beta chains below were found in one sample sequenced in a study of response to subunit inactivated influenza vaccine. TCRdb re-derived calls from the RT-PCR reads in MiXCR, one entry per CDR3 protein. The data hold fewer than 600,000 distinct CDR3 sequences, with roughly 7.9% observed a single time. This specimen was PBMCs from blood, taken less than 25 months after vaccination. These receptors were obtained from a man aged 45-69 years who received an inactivated influenza vaccine.

This clonotype was counted between two and nine times. CDR3 sequence reads: CAISETGTSANNEQFF. In DNA, the CDR3 is TGTGCCATCAGTGAGACAGGGACTAGCGCCAACAATGAGCAGTTCTTC. V usage is TRBV10-3 and J usage is TRBJ2-1; the match to TRBD2 covers 10 bases. The CDR3 has 16 residues. With 2 bases clipped from V and 5 bases from J, the junction kept 6 bases outside the gene matches. Germline CDR1 is ENHRY and CDR2 is SYGVKD.

This chain joins TRBV5-1 and TRBJ2-1; TRBD2 matches 7 bases. Germline V CDR1 and CDR2: SGHRS, YFSETQ. The CDR3 totals 13 residues. After removal of 0 bases from V and 15 bases from J, the junction contained 9 bases not matched to a gene. In nucleotides, the CDR3 is TGCGCCAGCAGCTTGGACCGACTAGCAGGATTGTTCTTC. It codes for CASSLDRLAGLFF.

This chain connects TRBV28 to TRBJ2-7; TRBD1 is a possible D gene (6 bases). V was cut by 6 bases and J by 1 base, with 10 bases left in between. The CDR3 is 13 residues long. The V gene's germline CDR1 is MDHEN and CDR2 SYDVKM. CDR3 DNA: TGTGCCAGCAGCTGGGACATTTCCTACGAGCAGTACTTC. Translation gives CASSWDISYEQYF.

The chain links TRBV28 to TRBJ2-1; TRBD1 is a possible D gene (5 bases). The CDR3 sequence is 13 residues long. The V end was cut by 7 bases, the J end by 5 bases, with 12 bases between. The germline gives CDR1 MDHEN, CDR2 SYDVKM. The CDR3 DNA is TGTGCCAGCACGAAGACAGTAAACAATGAGCAGTTCTTC. It yields the protein CASTKTVNNEQFF.

This clonotype was recorded a few times. Written as DNA, the CDR3 is TGTGCCATCAGTGAGCTACAGAACACTGAAGCTTTCTTT. Encoded protein: CAISELQNTEAFF. This chain links TRBV10-3 with TRBJ1-1, with D unresolved. In germline, CDR1 is ENHRY, CDR2 SYGVKD. The CDR3 runs to 13 residues. V shed 2 bases and J shed 1 base, with 5 bases lying between them.

The chain employs TRBV10-3 and TRBJ1-5, with a possible D match to TRBD1 (6 bases). This CDR3 has 14 residues. Trimming removed 4 bases at V and 7 bases at J, with 14 bases between. CDR1 and CDR2 from the germline V gene are ENHRY and SYGVKD. CDR3 nucleotides: TGTGCCATCAGTGTAGGGGGGGGCGGACAGCCCCAGCATTTT. This sequence encodes CAISVGGGGQPQHF.

This clonotype has ten or more counts. This CDR3 is CASSQDFRGRSYEQYF. As DNA, the CDR3 is TGCGCCAGCAGCCAAGATTTCCGGGGAAGGAGCTACGAGCAGTACTTC. V is TRBV4-1 and J is TRBJ2-7, with a tentative D call TRBD2 (5 bases). Trimming removed 0 bases at V and 3 bases at J, with 15 bases between. Germline V gives CDR1 MGHRA, CDR2 YSYEKL. This CDR3 has 16 residues.

This clonotype has at least ten counts. V is TRBV4-1 and J is TRBJ2-3; TRBD2 agrees at 12 bases. Unmatched junction bases numbered 10, after V lost 4 bases and J lost 5 bases. Germline V gene data show CDR1 as MGHRA and CDR2 as YSYEKL. CDR3 size: 17 residues. The CDR3 here is CASSRGLAGPRGDTQYF. CDR3 coding DNA: TGCGCCAGCAGCCGAGGACTAGCGGGGCCTCGGGGAGATACGCAGTATTTT.

This clonotype was detected ten times or more. The chain is built from TRBV29-1 and TRBJ2-5; 7 positions agree with TRBD2. V gave up 5 bases and J gave up 5 bases; unmatched junction bases: 8. The CDR3 extends over 13 amino acids. Germline loops: CDR1 SQVTM, CDR2 ANQGSEA. The CDR3 reads CSVSIGGTETQYF. In nucleotides, the CDR3 is TGCAGCGTTTCGATCGGGGGGACGGAGACCCAGTACTTC.

This clonotype occurred many times. The chain combines TRBV20-1 with TRBJ2-1; maybe TRBD2 (5 bases). Trimming shortened V by 1 base and J by 8 bases, and 9 bases separated the two germline ends. CDR1 DFQATT and CDR2 SNEGSKA come from the germline V gene (reference sequence). This CDR3 has 12 amino acids. The CDR3 nucleotides are TGCAGTGCTAGAGGCTTGAGGGATGAGCAGTTCTTC. Encoded protein: CSARGLRDEQFF.

There are many counts of this clonotype. V gene TRBV5-1 combines with J gene TRBJ2-1; possibly TRBD2 for D (6 bases). Germline lookup yields CDR1 SGHRS and CDR2 YFSETQ. V lost 2 bases, J lost 3 bases, and 15 bases lay in between. The CDR3 is 16 residues long. CDR3 amino acids: CASSFFGGDLYNEQFF. In DNA form, the CDR3 reads TGCGCCAGCAGCTTTTTCGGCGGGGACCTCTACAATGAGCAGTTCTTC.

The gene calls are TRBV28 and TRBJ2-7, with D maybe TRBD1 (5 bases). V dropped 2 bases and J dropped 4 bases, with 15 bases sitting between them. This CDR3 region has 15 residues. CDR1 and CDR2 (germline): MDHEN, SYDVKM. The chain's CDR3 is CASSLQGVSSYEQYF. DNA of the CDR3: TGTGCCAGCAGTTTACAGGGCGTTTCTTCGTACGAGCAGTACTTC.

This clonotype was counted a single time. The chain uses TRBV20-1 and TRBJ2-5, with 12 positions matching TRBD2. Trimming took 0 bases from V and 4 from J; bases not matched to a gene: 9. Germline lookup yields CDR1 DFQATT and CDR2 SNEGSKA (reference sequence). The CDR3 sequence is 17 residues long. CDR3 coding DNA: TGCAGTGCTAGAGATCGGAGGACTAGCGGGAAAGGAGAGACCCAGTACTTC. This translates into CSARDRRTSGKGETQYF.

The J gene is TRBJ2-2, the V gene TRBV5-1; tentative D call: TRBD1 (5 bases). The CDR3 sequence is 15 residues long. CDR1 and CDR2 from the germline V gene are SGHRS and YFSETQ. The V gene lost 1 base and the J gene lost 3 bases, with 10 bases spanning the gap. The CDR3 protein is CASSLRQSHTGELFF. CDR3 coding DNA: TGCGCCAGCAGCTTGCGACAGTCCCACACCGGGGAGCTGTTTTTT.

This chain connects TRBV15 to TRBJ1-1, with D uncertain. Trimming left V 9 bases short and J 1 base short, with 9 bases between. Germline V CDR1 and CDR2: LNHNV, YYDKDF (reference sequence). The CDR3 runs to 12 residues. Here the CDR3 DNA reads TGTGCCACGCGGGCACCGAACACTGAAGCTTTCTTT. Protein product: CATRAPNTEAFF. The full variable domain, its missing parts supplied by reference TRBV15 and TRBJ1-1, is DAMVIQNPRYQVTQFGKPVTLSCSQTLNHNVMYWYQQKSSQAPKLLFHYYDKDFNNEADTPDNFQSRRPNTSFCFLDIRSPGLGDTAMYLCATRAPNTEAFFGQGTRLTVV.

This clonotype was seen a few times. This chain links TRBV3-1 with TRBJ2-7; 9 bases match TRBD1. Trimming cost V 4 bases and J 3 bases; bases outside gene matches: 7. Germline CDR1 reads LGHDT; CDR2 reads YNNKEL (reference sequence). This CDR3 contains 15 residues. The CDR3 DNA reads as TGTGCCAGCAGCCTGACCGAGGACAGGGGCTACGAGCAGTACTTC. Amino acid sequence: CASSLTEDRGYEQYF.

DNA for the CDR3: TGCAGTGCCCGAACTAGCAATCAGCCCCAGCATTTT. Protein sequence: CSARTSNQPQHF. The chain employs TRBV20-1 and TRBJ1-5; the D is unclear. CDR1 and CDR2 from the germline V gene are DFQATT and SNEGSKA (reference sequence). This CDR3 has 12 residues. Trimming removed 6 bases from V and 0 bases from J, with 6 bases in between.

The chain couples TRBV7-2 to TRBJ2-2; D remains unclear. V lost 5 bases and J lost 4, with 17 bases in between. The CDR3 contains 16 residues. Germline CDR1 and CDR2: SGHTA and FQGNSA. The CDR3: CASSLRPGLGTGELFF. The DNA for the CDR3 is TGTGCCAGCAGCCTCCGTCCAGGCCTGGGCACCGGGGAGCTGTTTTTT.

This clonotype was detected many times. The DNA for the CDR3 is TGTGCCAGCAGCTCTAGGATGGCGAGGGCAGATACGCAGTATTTT. It is translated as CASSSRMARADTQYF. The genes are TRBV7-2 and TRBJ2-3; a possible D gene is TRBD2 (5 bases). CDR3 length equals 15 residues. Per germline, CDR1 SGHTA and CDR2 FQGNSA. Deletions cut 4 bases from V and 4 bases from J, with 15 bases between.

This clonotype appeared many times. This chain uses TRBV6-2 or TRBV6-3 with TRBJ2-7; 7 bases are shared with TRBD1. The CDR3 sequence is 16 residues long. Unmatched junction bases numbered 11, after V lost 2 bases and J lost 4 bases. The germline V gene encodes CDR1 MNHEY and CDR2 SVGEGT. The CDR3 region is CASSYPPGTAYYEQYF. The CDR3 bases are TGTGCCAGCAGTTACCCCCCCGGGACAGCTTATTACGAGCAGTACTTC.

This clonotype was detected ten times or more. V and J are TRBV3-1 and TRBJ2-3; the D gene is possibly TRBD2 (5 bases). Trimming left V 6 bases short and J 4 bases short, with 14 bases between. The length of the CDR3 is 14 residues. In germline, CDR1 is LGHDT, CDR2 YNNKEL (reference sequence). DNA for the CDR3: TGTGCCAGCAGGCTAAGCGGAGACCCAGATACGCAGTATTTT. Its protein product is CASRLSGDPDTQYF.

In its sample, this clonotype was seen many times. The chain uses TRBV7-9 and TRBJ2-3; D gene unclear. In germline, CDR1 is SEHNR, CDR2 FQNEAQ (reference sequence). This CDR3 has 12 residues. With 5 bases removed from V and 6 bases from J, the gap between germline ends came to 9 bases. The CDR3, as DNA: TGTGCCAGCAGCACTGGTATGGATACGCAGTATTTT. Protein sequence: CASSTGMDTQYF.

V gene TRBV28 combines with J gene TRBJ2-1; TRBD1 is a possible D gene (5 bases). In germline, CDR1 is MDHEN, CDR2 SYDVKM. CDR3 size: 16 residues. The germline V and J ends were trimmed by 4 bases and 7 bases, with 20 bases remaining between them. CDR3 nucleotides: TGTGCCAGCAGTTCCAGGACACACGTCCTTTGGAATGAGCAGTTCTTC. This codes for CASSSRTHVLWNEQFF.